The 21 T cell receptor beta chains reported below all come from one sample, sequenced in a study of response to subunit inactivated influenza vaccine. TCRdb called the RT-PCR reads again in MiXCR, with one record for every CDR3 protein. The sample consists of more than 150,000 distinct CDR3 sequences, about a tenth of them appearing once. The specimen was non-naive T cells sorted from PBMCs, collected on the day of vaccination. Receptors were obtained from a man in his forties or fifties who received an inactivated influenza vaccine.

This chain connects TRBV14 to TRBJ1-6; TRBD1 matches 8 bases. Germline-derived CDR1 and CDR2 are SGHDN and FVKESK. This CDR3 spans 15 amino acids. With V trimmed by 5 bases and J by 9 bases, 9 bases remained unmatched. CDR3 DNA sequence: TGTGCCAGCAGCTACGGTGCAGGGGGCGGTTCACCCCTCCACTTT. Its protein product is CASSYGAGGGSPLHF.

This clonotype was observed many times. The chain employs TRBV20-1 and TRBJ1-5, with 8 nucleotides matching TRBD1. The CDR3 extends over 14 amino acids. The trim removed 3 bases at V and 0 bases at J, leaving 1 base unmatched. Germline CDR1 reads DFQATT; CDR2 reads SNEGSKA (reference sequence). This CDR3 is CSASDRGSNQPQHF. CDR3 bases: TGCAGTGCTAGCGACAGGGGTAGCAATCAGCCCCAGCATTTT.

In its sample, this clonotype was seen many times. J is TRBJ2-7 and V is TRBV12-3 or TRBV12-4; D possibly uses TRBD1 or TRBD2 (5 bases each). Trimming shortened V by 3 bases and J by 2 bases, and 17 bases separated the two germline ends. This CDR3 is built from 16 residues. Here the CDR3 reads CASSLSLGTVTYEQYF. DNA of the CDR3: TGTGCCAGCAGTTTGTCTCTGGGGACGGTGACCTACGAGCAGTACTTC.

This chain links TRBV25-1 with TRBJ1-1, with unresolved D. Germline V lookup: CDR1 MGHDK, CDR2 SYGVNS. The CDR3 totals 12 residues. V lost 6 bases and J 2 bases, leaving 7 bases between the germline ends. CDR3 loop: CASREGNTEAFF. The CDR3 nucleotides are TGTGCCAGCAGGGAGGGAAACACTGAAGCTTTCTTT.

The CDR3 DNA is TGTGCCAGCAGCCAAGATCGTTTCTACAATGAGCAGTTCTTC. Translation: CASSQDRFYNEQFF. This chain links TRBV3-1 with TRBJ2-1; no firm D call. V shed 0 bases and J shed 3 bases, with 6 bases lying between them. CDR1 and CDR2 from the germline V gene are LGHDT and YNNKEL (reference sequence). There are 14 residues in the CDR3.

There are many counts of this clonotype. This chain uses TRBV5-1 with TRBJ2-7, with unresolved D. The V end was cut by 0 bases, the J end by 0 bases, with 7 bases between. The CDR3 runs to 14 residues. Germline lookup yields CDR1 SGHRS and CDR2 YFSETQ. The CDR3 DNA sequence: TGCGCCAGCAGCTTGGTAGAACCCTCCTACGAGCAGTACTTC. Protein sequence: CASSLVEPSYEQYF.

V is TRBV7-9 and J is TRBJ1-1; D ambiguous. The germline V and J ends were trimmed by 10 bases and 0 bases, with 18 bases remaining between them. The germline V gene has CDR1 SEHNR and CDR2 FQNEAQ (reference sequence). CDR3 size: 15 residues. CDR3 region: CATPVGNRVNTEAFF. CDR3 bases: TGTGCCACCCCGGTCGGGAATCGAGTGAACACTGAAGCTTTCTTT.

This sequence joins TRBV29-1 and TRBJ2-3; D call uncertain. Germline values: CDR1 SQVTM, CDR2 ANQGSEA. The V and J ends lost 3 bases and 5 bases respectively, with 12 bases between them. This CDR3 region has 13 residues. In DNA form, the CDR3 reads TGCAGCGTTGATAAATCGTCGGGAGATACGCAGTATTTT. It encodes CSVDKSSGDTQYF.

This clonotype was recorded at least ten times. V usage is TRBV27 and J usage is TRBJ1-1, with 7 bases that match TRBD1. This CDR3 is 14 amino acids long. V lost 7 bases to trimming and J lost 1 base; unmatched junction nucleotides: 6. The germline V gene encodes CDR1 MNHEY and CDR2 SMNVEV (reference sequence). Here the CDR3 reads CASNRQGPNTEAFF. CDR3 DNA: TGTGCCAGCAATCGACAGGGACCGAACACTGAAGCTTTCTTT.

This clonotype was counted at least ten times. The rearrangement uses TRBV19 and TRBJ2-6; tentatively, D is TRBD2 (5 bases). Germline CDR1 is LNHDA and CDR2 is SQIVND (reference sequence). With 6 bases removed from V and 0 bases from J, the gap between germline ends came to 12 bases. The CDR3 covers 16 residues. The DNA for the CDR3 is TGTGCCAGTAGGGCCCCGGGGAGCTCTGGGGCCAACGTCCTGACTTTC. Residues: CASRAPGSSGANVLTF. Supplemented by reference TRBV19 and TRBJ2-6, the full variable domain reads DGGITQSPKYLFRKEGQNVTLSCEQNLNHDAMYWYRQDPGQGLRLIYYSQIVNDFQKGDIAEGYSVSREKKESFPLTVTSAQKNPTAFYLCASRAPGSSGANVLTFGAGSRLTVL.

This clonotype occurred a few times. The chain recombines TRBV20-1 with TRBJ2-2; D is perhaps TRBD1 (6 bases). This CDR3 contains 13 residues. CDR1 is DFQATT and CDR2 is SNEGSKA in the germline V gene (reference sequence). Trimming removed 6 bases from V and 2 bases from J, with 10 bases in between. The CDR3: CSAPRGNTGELFF. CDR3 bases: TGCAGTGCACCCAGGGGTAACACCGGGGAGCTGTTTTTT.

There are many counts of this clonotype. The CDR3 here is CSARAGQALQETQYF. For the CDR3, the DNA is TGCAGTGCTAGAGCGGGACAGGCGCTCCAAGAGACCCAGTACTTC. The rearrangement links TRBV20-1 to TRBJ2-5, with TRBD1 identical over 8 bases. The CDR3 contains 15 residues. J gave up 1 base and V 1 base, and 5 bases lay outside the gene matches. CDR1 and CDR2 (germline): DFQATT, SNEGSKA (reference sequence).

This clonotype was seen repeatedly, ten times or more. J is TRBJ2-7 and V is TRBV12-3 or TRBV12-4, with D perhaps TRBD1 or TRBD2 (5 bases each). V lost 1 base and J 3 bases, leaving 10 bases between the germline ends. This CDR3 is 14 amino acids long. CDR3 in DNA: TGTGCCAGCAGTTTAGGCAGGGCGGGCTACGAGCAGTACTTC. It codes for CASSLGRAGYEQYF.

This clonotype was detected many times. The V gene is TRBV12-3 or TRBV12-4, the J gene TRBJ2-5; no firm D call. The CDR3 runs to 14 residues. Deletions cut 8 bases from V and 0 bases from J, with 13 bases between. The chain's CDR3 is CASAHYTDQETQYF. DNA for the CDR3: TGTGCCAGCGCGCACTACACAGACCAAGAGACCCAGTACTTC.

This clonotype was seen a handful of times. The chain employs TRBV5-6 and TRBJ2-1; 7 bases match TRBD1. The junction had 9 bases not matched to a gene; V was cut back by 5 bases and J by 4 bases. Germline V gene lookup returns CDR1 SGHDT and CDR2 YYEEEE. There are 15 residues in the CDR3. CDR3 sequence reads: CASRGRQGGYNEQFF. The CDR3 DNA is TGTGCCAGCAGGGGACGACAGGGTGGGTACAATGAGCAGTTCTTC. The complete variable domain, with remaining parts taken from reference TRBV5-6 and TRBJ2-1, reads DAGVTQSPTHLIKTRGQQVTLRCSPKSGHDTVSWYQQALGQGPQFIFQYYEEEERQRGNFPDRFSGHQFPNYSSELNVNALLLGDSALYLCASRGRQGGYNEQFFGPGTRLTVL.

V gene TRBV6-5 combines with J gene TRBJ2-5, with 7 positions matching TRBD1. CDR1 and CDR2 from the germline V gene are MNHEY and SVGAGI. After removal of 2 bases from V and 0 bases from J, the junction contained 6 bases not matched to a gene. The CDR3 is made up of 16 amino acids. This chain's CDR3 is CASSYIGGTYQETQYF. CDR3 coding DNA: TGTGCCAGCAGTTACATAGGGGGCACGTACCAAGAGACCCAGTACTTC.

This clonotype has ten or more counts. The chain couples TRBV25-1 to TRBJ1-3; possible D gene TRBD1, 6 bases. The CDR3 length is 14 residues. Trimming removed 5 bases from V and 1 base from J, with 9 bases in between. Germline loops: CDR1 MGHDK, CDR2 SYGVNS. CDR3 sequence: CASSKGGSGNTIYF. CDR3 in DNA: TGTGCCAGCAGTAAGGGGGGATCTGGAAACACCATATATTTT.

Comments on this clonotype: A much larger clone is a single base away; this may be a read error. The CDR3 DNA reads TGCAGTGCTAGGGGCTCCGGACCGGGGATTGACGAGCAGTACTTC. Translation: CSARGSGPGIDEQYF. The chain links TRBV20-1 to TRBJ2-7, with D perhaps TRBD2 (5 bases). Germline assignment: CDR1 DFQATT and CDR2 SNEGSKA (reference sequence). This CDR3 region has 15 residues. The ends were cut back, 3 bases at V and 5 bases at J, with 20 bases in the middle.

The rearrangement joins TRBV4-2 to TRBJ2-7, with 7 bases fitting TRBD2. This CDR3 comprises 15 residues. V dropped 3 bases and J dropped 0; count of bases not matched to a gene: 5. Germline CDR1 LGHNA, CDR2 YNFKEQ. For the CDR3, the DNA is TGTGCCAGCAGCCAGGCTCTAGCGGTCTCCTACGAGCAGTACTTC. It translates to CASSQALAVSYEQYF.

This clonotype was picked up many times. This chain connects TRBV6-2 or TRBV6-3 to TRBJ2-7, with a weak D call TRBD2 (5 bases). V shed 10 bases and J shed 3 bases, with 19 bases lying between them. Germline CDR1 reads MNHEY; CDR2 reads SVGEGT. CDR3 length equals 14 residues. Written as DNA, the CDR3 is TGTGCCACTAGTAACTACGGGAACCTCTACGAGCAGTACTTC. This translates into CATSNYGNLYEQYF.

CDR3 nucleotides: TGTGCCATCAGTGAGACTAGTTACGAGCAGTACTTC. Protein sequence: CAISETSYEQYF. This chain joins TRBV10-3 and TRBJ2-7; weak D call: TRBD2 (5 bases). The germline V and J ends were trimmed by 2 bases and 4 bases, with 6 bases remaining between them. The length of the CDR3 is 12 residues. The germline gives CDR1 ENHRY, CDR2 SYGVKD.